The 8 T cell receptor beta chains given below trace back to one sample, sequenced in a study of CD8+ T cells in alopecia areata. Indicated treatment: oral pan-JAK inhibitor, 5-10 mg twice daily. RNA extraction and reverse transcription yielded cDNA as sequencing template. Here immunoSEQ multiplex PCR was the method, and the copy in TCRdb shows in-frame clones only, minus some. The table has fewer than 250,000 clones, roughly two fifths seen once. The material sequenced was CD4+ T cells sorted from blood, taken around week 37, from a patient treated with tofacitinib. The receptor source for this set is a human donor with alopecia areata.

J is TRBJ2-2 and V is TRBV5-5; 14 bases map to TRBD2. CDR3 size: 17 residues. The V gene end was trimmed by 4 bases and the J gene end by 8 bases; junction bases not matched to a gene: 10. Germline loops: CDR1 SGHKS, CDR2 YYEKEE (reference sequence). CDR3: CASSPPSRLAGGGELFF. CDR3 DNA: TGTGCCAGCAGCCCTCCCTCGCGACTAGCGGGAGGGGGGGAGCTGTTTTTT.

The gene calls are TRBV9 and TRBJ2-3, with a weak D call TRBD2 (6 bases). The CDR3 is made up of 15 amino acids. The germline V gene has CDR1 SGDLS and CDR2 YYNGEE. The ends were cut back, 5 bases at V and 3 bases at J, with 16 bases in the middle. CDR3 bases: TGTGCCAGCAGTCCTAACGCCCGGGAGACAGATACGCAGTATTTT. Protein product: CASSPNARETDTQYF.

The sample holds a few counts of this clone. The chain combines TRBV25-1 with TRBJ2-1; TRBD2 aligns across 12 bases. This CDR3 contains 15 residues. The junction had 6 bases not matched to a gene; V was cut back by 5 bases and J by 7 bases. Germline CDR1 and CDR2: MGHDK and SYGVNS. The CDR3 DNA follows: TGTGCCAGCAGTAAGACTAGCGGGAGCCGGAATGAGCAGTTCTTC. Protein: CASSKTSGSRNEQFF.

This sequence joins TRBV29-1 and TRBJ2-5, with D unresolved. Trimming cost V 8 bases and J 4 bases, with 14 bases left between them. The CDR3 spans 12 residues. Germline loops: CDR1 SQVTM, CDR2 ANQGSEA. CDR3 sequence: CSSLTQLETQYF. CDR3 DNA: TGCAGCTCCTTGACGCAGCTAGAGACCCAGTACTTC.

This chain uses TRBV5-1 with TRBJ2-1; tentative D call: TRBD2 (5 bases). Trimming removed 0 bases from V and 6 bases from J, with 10 bases in between. Germline CDR1 is SGHRS and CDR2 is YFSETQ. This CDR3 contains 14 residues. The CDR3 region is CASSLARGGNEQFF. The CDR3 bases are TGCGCCAGCAGCTTGGCCCGAGGAGGCAATGAGCAGTTCTTC. The full variable domain, in which reference TRBV5-1 and TRBJ2-1 provide the parts outside the CDR3, is KAGVTQTPRYLIKTRGQQVTLSCSPISGHRSVSWYQQTPGQGLQFLFEYFSETQRNKGNFPGRFSGRQFSNSRSEMNVSTLELGDSALYLCASSLARGGNEQFFGPGTRLTVL.

A single count supports this clone. The V gene is TRBV29-1, the J gene TRBJ1-2; D is uncertain. There are 10 residues in the CDR3. Trimming pared 6 bases from V and 8 bases from J, leaving 10 bases between. Germline CDR1 SQVTM, CDR2 ANQGSEA. The CDR3 here is CSVRTMGYTF. DNA for the CDR3: TGCAGCGTCAGGACTATGGGCTACACCTTC.

The genes are TRBV29-1 and TRBJ1-1; D is unresolved. Germline V gene lookup returns CDR1 SQVTM and CDR2 ANQGSEA. The V end lost 4 bases, the J end lost 0 bases, and 9 bases lay between the germline ends. This CDR3 has 13 amino acids. The CDR3: CSVALRLNTEAFF. The CDR3 coding sequence is TGCAGCGTTGCACTAAGGCTGAACACTGAAGCTTTCTTT.

This clone has only a few counts. This rearrangement joins TRBV30 to TRBJ2-2; D unclear. Per the germline V gene, CDR1 is GTSNPN and CDR2 is SVGIG (reference sequence). This CDR3 contains 11 residues. V was clipped by 3 bases and J by 5 bases, with 4 bases between them. The DNA for the CDR3 is TGTGCCTGGAGAAAAACCGGGGAGCTGTTTTTT. This encodes CAWRKTGELFF.